Below, 13 T cell receptor delta chains from the same sample are listed, as sequenced in a study of Vδ1+ human thymocytes. Sequences come from RNA converted to cDNA by reverse transcription. The CDR3 regions were amplified by multiplex PCR from V-gene primers to a constant-region primer. TCRdb fed the multiplex PCR reads to CATT. The sample yields 45,000 to 60,000 delta-chain clones, around a sixth seen once. No antigen has been assigned to these receptors. Study-wide findings and caveats: Thymic TRG and TRD repertoires appeared highly polyclonal, with Gaussian CDR3 length distributions.

The sequenced sample was Vdelta1+ gamma-delta thymocytes from the thymus. Described subset: FACS-sorted CD3+ TCRalphabeta- TCRVdelta1+ TCRVdelta2- thymocytes. The receptors stem from a boy younger than two who had congenital heart surgery.

The chain uses TRDV1 and TRDJ1; 9 nucleotides line up with TRDD3. This CDR3 has 17 residues. In germline, CDR1 is TSWWSYY, CDR2 QGS. J was trimmed by 1 base and V by 4 bases; bases with no gene match: 10. The CDR3: CALGGITGDTRTDKLIF. The CDR3 nucleotides are TGTGCTCTTGGGGGGATTACGGGGGATACCCGCACCGATAAACTCATCTTT.

This clone was found a few times. The gene calls are TRDV1 and TRDJ1; either TRDD2 or TRDD3 may fit D (5 bases each). CDR3 size: 19 residues. The ends were cut back, 4 bases at V and 5 bases at J, with 29 bases in the middle. In germline, CDR1 is TSWWSYY, CDR2 QGS. The CDR3 nucleotides are TGTGCTCTTGGGGCCTTAGGGATTCCCTACGCCGAGTTGCGGGATAAACTCATCTTT. Residues: CALGALGIPYAELRDKLIF.

The rearrangement joins TRDV1 to TRDJ1, with D tentatively TRDD2 (7 bases). In germline, CDR1 is TSWWSYY, CDR2 QGS. The CDR3 runs to 17 residues. Deletions cut 2 bases from V and 6 bases from J, with 22 bases between. The CDR3 DNA reads TGTGCTCTTGGGGAATTCCTACGTAAAAAGGATACCCATAAACTCATCTTT. Translating it yields CALGEFLRKKDTHKLIF.

The chain links TRDV1 to TRDJ1, with 7 bases aligning to TRDD3. The ends lost 3 bases at V and 1 base at J; junction bases unmatched: 8. CDR1 is TSWWSYY and CDR2 is QGS in the germline V gene. CDR3 length: 16 amino acids. CDR3 region: CALGDPEGGCTDKLIF. As DNA, the CDR3 is TGTGCTCTTGGGGACCCCGAGGGGGGATGCACCGATAAACTCATCTTT.

The V gene is TRDV1, the J gene TRDJ1; perhaps TRDD3 as D (6 bases). Deletions cut 1 base from V and 9 bases from J, with 24 bases between. The CDR3 spans 17 residues. Germline CDR1 and CDR2: TSWWSYY and QGS. CDR3 sequence reads: CALGERGVWGPILQLIF. The DNA for the CDR3 is TGTGCTCTTGGGGAACGGGGCGTCTGGGGACCTATCCTGCAACTCATCTTT.

V usage is TRDV1 and J usage is TRDJ1; D is possibly TRDD3 (6 bases). The CDR3 contains 17 residues. CDR1 TSWWSYY and CDR2 QGS come from the germline V gene. Trimming took 3 bases from V and 0 from J, leaving 17 bases between them. CDR3 region: CALGEGILMRYTDKLIF. As DNA, the CDR3 is TGTGCTCTTGGGGAGGGGATCTTAATGAGGTACACCGATAAACTCATCTTT.

This chain joins TRDV1 and TRDJ1; 11 nucleotides agree with TRDD3. Germline V gene data show CDR1 as TSWWSYY and CDR2 as QGS. This CDR3 contains 17 residues. Unmatched junction bases numbered 12, after V lost 5 bases and J lost 4 bases. The CDR3 DNA reads as TGTGCTCTTGGGTCCCGGCGTACTGGGGGATATTTCGATAAACTCATCTTT. Translating gives CALGSRRTGGYFDKLIF.

V is TRDV1 and J is TRDJ1, with D uncertain. Germline CDR1 reads TSWWSYY; CDR2 reads QGS. V was cut by 5 bases and J by 0 bases, with 22 bases left in between. CDR3 length: 18 amino acids. CDR3 loop: CALGWHIRLSTYTDKLIF. DNA for the CDR3: TGTGCTCTTGGGTGGCATATTCGGTTATCCACTTACACCGATAAACTCATCTTT.

The chain couples TRDV1 to TRDJ1; 8 nucleotides align to TRDD3. The CDR3 has 19 residues. The V gene's germline CDR1 is TSWWSYY and CDR2 QGS. The ends lost 3 bases at V and 0 bases at J; junction bases unmatched: 15. The CDR3 spells CALGEPYGYWGVYTDKLIF. The CDR3 nucleotides are TGTGCTCTTGGGGAGCCTTATGGGTACTGGGGGGTGTACACCGATAAACTCATCTTT.

As concerns this clone: One end of the junction fails to match germline, which may point to a read error. The chain carries TRDV1 and TRDJ1; perhaps TRDD2 as D (9 bases). From germline, CDR1 is TSWWSYY and CDR2 QGS. This CDR3 has 21 residues. The CDR3 DNA follows: TGTGCCCTTGGGGAACTAACCTACCTTCCTACGCCTGGGGGAAACACCGATAAACTCATCTTT. This encodes CALGELTYLPTPGGNTDKLIF.

This clone has just a few counts. The chain links TRDV1 to TRDJ1, with 9 bases lining up with TRDD3. CDR1 TSWWSYY and CDR2 QGS come from the germline V gene. After removal of 4 bases from V and 8 bases from J, the junction contained 20 bases not matched to a gene. This CDR3 comprises 18 residues. The CDR3 loop is CALGAQIRLPLGEEKLIF. CDR3 nucleotides: TGTGCTCTTGGGGCACAGATACGTCTTCCACTGGGGGAGGAGAAACTCATCTTT.

This chain links TRDV1 with TRDJ1; D might be TRDD3 (8 bases). From germline, CDR1 is TSWWSYY and CDR2 QGS. This CDR3 contains 26 residues. The V gene lost 1 base and the J gene lost 2 bases, with 44 bases spanning the gap. The CDR3 sequence: CALGERSGLPLLPLLGGTEQTDKLIF. CDR3 DNA: TGTGCTCTTGGGGAACGTTCCGGGCTTCCCCTCCTTCCTCTACTGGGGGGTACGGAACAAACCGATAAACTCATCTTT.

V usage is TRDV1 and J usage is TRDJ1, with D possibly being TRDD3 (6 bases). In germline, CDR1 is TSWWSYY, CDR2 QGS. The CDR3 has 19 residues. The V and J ends lost 2 bases and 0 bases respectively, with 22 bases between them. For the CDR3, the DNA is TGTGCTCTTGGGGAAAAGGAGGGGATTTGCCCCCCTAACACCGATAAACTCATCTTT. Its protein is CALGEKEGICPPNTDKLIF.